The present T cell receptor beta chain was sequenced within a study of blood T cell repertoires in COVID-19. The CDR3 loop spans 15 amino acids. Deletions cut 4 bases from V and 5 bases from J, with 18 bases between. Germline-derived CDR1 and CDR2 are SGHRS and YFSETQ. Some clones are missing from TCRdb's copy, which holds only in-frame ones; the method was immunoSEQ multiplex PCR. Of more than 200,000 clones detected, 84% appear once; the ten largest clones hold approximately 2%. In assigning cohorts, the study relied on participant-reported clinical history. Specimen: PBMCs or T cells enriched from blood (not recorded which). This clonotype was obtained from a man aged 60 to 69 who had recovered from COVID-19. The V call is TRBV5-1, the J call TRBJ1-1; D perhaps matches TRBD1 (6 bases). The CDR3 reads CASSPRQATGTEAFF. CDR3 DNA sequence: TGCGCCAGCAGCCCCAGACAGGCCACGGGAACTGAAGCTTTCTTT.